One sample yielded the 3 T cell receptor beta chains listed below, sequenced in a study of OX40 agonist ivuxolimab in advanced cancers. The repertoire was sequenced with immunoSEQ multiplex PCR; TCRdb's copy has only in-frame clones and lacks some. The profile shows around 72,000 clones, 80% to 90% of them singletons. The sequenced sample was CD4+ or CD8+ T cells sorted from blood, obtained in a trial of the OX40 agonist ivuxolimab. The receptors originated from an adult with an advanced solid tumor such as melanoma, head and neck, liver or kidney cancer.

The gene calls are TRBV29-1 and TRBJ2-6; no definite D call. The CDR3 length is 13 residues. V lost 6 bases and J 2 bases, leaving 8 bases between the germline ends. Germline lookup yields CDR1 SQVTM and CDR2 ANQGSEA. The CDR3 spells CSVEIAGANVLTF. CDR3 coding DNA: TGCAGCGTGGAGATAGCTGGGGCCAACGTCCTGACTTTC.

The chain links TRBV7-9 to TRBJ1-6; D uncertain. Germline V gives CDR1 SEHNR, CDR2 FQNEAQ (reference sequence). The V end was cut by 5 bases, the J end by 6 bases, with 14 bases between. The CDR3 has 15 amino acids. Written as DNA, the CDR3 is TGTGCCAGCAGCACCCCCGATTCCCTTAATTCACCCCTCCACTTT. Amino acid sequence: CASSTPDSLNSPLHF.

The genes are TRBV7-3 and TRBJ1-6; no reliable D call. CDR3 length: 13 amino acids. V was pared by 6 bases and J by 8 bases, with 11 bases between. The germline V gene encodes CDR1 SGHTA and CDR2 FQGTGA. The CDR3 DNA reads as TGTGCCAGCAGTCATGAAAGGGATTCACCCCTCCACTTT. It codes for CASSHERDSPLHF.